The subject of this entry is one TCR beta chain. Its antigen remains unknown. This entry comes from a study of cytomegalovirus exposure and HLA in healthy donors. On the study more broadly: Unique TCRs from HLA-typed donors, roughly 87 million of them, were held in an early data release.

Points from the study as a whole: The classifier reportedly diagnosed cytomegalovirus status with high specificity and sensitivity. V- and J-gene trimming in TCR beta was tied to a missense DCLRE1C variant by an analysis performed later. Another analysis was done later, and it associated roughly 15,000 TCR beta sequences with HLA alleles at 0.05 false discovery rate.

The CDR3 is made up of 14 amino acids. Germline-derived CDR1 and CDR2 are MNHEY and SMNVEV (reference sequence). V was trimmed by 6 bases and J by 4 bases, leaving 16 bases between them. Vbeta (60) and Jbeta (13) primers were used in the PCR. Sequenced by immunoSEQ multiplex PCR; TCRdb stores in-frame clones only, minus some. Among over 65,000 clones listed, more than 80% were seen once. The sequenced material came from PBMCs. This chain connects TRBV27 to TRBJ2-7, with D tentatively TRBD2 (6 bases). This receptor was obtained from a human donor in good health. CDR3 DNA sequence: TGTGCCAGCAGCTGGAGGGCGAACCTGTACGAGCAGTACTTC. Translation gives CASSWRANLYEQYF.